This TCR beta chain was documented in a study of T cell changes during pregnancy in multiple sclerosis. Germline V CDR1 and CDR2: SEHNR, FQNEAQ (reference sequence). With 2 bases clipped from V and 5 bases from J, the junction kept 10 bases outside the gene matches. CDR3 length equals 19 residues. Profiled with immunoSEQ multiplex PCR; TCRdb holds only in-frame clones, not every one. The repertoire holds approximately 88,000 clones, with 90% to 95% as singletons. The chain recombines TRBV7-9 with TRBJ2-2, with 14 positions matching TRBD2. The receptor was derived from a female donor with multiple sclerosis, enrolled in a pregnancy study. The source was peripheral blood, collected in the third trimester of pregnancy. DNA for the CDR3: TGTGCCAGCAGCTTACGTCCGGGACTAGCGGGAGAAGTTACCGGGGAGCTGTTTTTT. Amino acids: CASSLRPGLAGEVTGELFF. The full variable domain, completed using reference TRBV7-9 and TRBJ2-2, is DTGVSQNPRHKITKRGQNVTFRCDPISEHNRLYWYRQTLGQGPEFLTYFQNEAQLEKSRLLSDRFSAERPKGSFSTLEIQRTEQGDSAMYLCASSLRPGLAGEVTGELFFGEGSRLTVL.